The sequence of this T cell receptor (beta chain) was determined in a study of T cell responses to AZD1222 COVID-19 vaccine. Study-level points and caveats: Just a handful of people given AZD1222 tested seropositive at baseline. Donors were chiefly white British, with a greater number of females, and clonal diversity was perhaps underestimated.

Turning to this clone: Its antigen is undetermined.

Only in-frame clones appear in the TCRdb table, and some are missing; sequencing was by immunoSEQ multiplex PCR. The table shows tens of thousands of clones, with 65% to 80% occurring only once. CDR1 and CDR2 from the germline V gene are MNHNS and SASEGT. This CDR3 is built from 14 residues. Trimming removed 1 base from V and 7 bases from J, with 11 bases in between. The receptor's source is an adult in good health. Sequenced material: peripheral blood, taken on day 0 of AZD1222 vaccination. The chain uses TRBV6-1 and TRBJ1-5; no reliable D call. The chain's CDR3 is CASSEGTARQPQHF. The CDR3 bases are TGTGCCAGCAGTGAAGGAACTGCGCGGCAGCCCCAGCATTTT.